A single sample is the source of the 30 T cell receptor beta chains below, sequenced in a study of blood T cells in healthy people across ages. Next came a second PCR, run for about 7 to 12 cycles, which used a sample-barcoded 5' primer along with a J-beta primer mix. TCRdb itself ran the 5' RACE reads through MiXCR, one entry per CDR3 protein. The sample holds fewer than 1,200,000 distinct CDR3 sequences, 20% to 25% seen once. These same records also appear under a second study, on T cells of mothers and their children.

The sample was blood. The source is a girl aged 2-10 years in good health.

This chain connects TRBV6-9 to TRBJ1-1; weak D call: TRBD1 (6 bases). Deletions cut 6 bases from V and 6 bases from J, with 11 bases between. The CDR3 runs to 12 residues. Germline CDR1 is MNHGY and CDR2 is SVAAGI. The CDR3 bases are TGTGCCAGCAGCCTCAGACAGGCTGAAGCTTTCTTT. Translated, it gives CASSLRQAEAFF.

The V and J genes are TRBV2 and TRBJ1-1, with unresolved D. Per germline, CDR1 SNHLY and CDR2 FYNNEI. The length of the CDR3 is 11 residues. Between the trimmed V and J ends, which lost 5 bases and 6 bases, there was a span of 7 bases. CDR3: CASSNPAEAFF. Here the CDR3 DNA reads TGTGCCAGCAGTAATCCAGCTGAAGCTTTCTTT.

V is TRBV27 and J is TRBJ2-5, with D possibly TRBD1 on 7 matching bases. In germline, CDR1 is MNHEY, CDR2 SMNVEV (reference sequence). The CDR3 loop spans 16 amino acids. V gave up 3 bases and J gave up 5 bases, with 19 bases separating them. The CDR3 reads CASSFSFPGGRETQYF. Written as DNA, the CDR3 is TGTGCCAGCAGTTTTTCATTCCCAGGGGGGAGGGAGACCCAGTACTTC.

This clonotype was seen only a few times. The CDR3 spells CSGLTQPTYNEQFF. The DNA of the CDR3 is TGCAGCGGATTGACACAACCTACCTACAATGAGCAGTTCTTC. The chain carries TRBV29-1 and TRBJ2-5; D uncertain. The J call may be incorrect, as the DNA end agrees better with TRBJ2-1. Germline V lookup: CDR1 SQVTM, CDR2 ANQGSEA. The CDR3 is made up of 14 amino acids.

The rearrangement links TRBV29-1 to TRBJ2-1; D is tentatively TRBD1 or TRBD2 (5 bases each). The CDR3 length is 13 residues. CDR1 is SQVTM and CDR2 is ANQGSEA in the germline V gene. Deletions cut 4 bases from V and 10 bases from J, with 17 bases between. As DNA, the CDR3 is TGCAGCGTTGTAGGGACCAACACCGAAGAGCAGTTCTTC. This codes for CSVVGTNTEEQFF.

The gene calls are TRBV6-1 and TRBJ2-1, with 8 bases matching TRBD2. The germline gives CDR1 MNHNS, CDR2 SASEGT. The V and J ends lost 7 bases and 15 bases, in that order; junction bases with no gene match: 8. This CDR3 is built from 11 residues. CDR3 DNA: TGTGCCAGCATCGCCGGGACTAGTCGGTTCTTC. Amino acids: CASIAGTSRFF.

This clonotype was detected only a few times. The chain recombines TRBV12-3 or TRBV12-4 with TRBJ2-4; TRBD1 matches at 7 bases. After removal of 6 bases from V and 3 bases from J, the junction contained 8 bases not matched to a gene. CDR3 length equals 15 residues. The CDR3 DNA is TGTGCCAGCAGCCCCGACAGGGTTGGCAAAAACATTCAGTACTTC. Protein sequence: CASSPDRVGKNIQYF.

This rearrangement joins TRBV29-1 to TRBJ2-5, with D possibly being TRBD2 (6 bases). CDR3 length: 12 residues. Trimming removed 4 bases from V and 3 bases from J, with 9 bases in between. The germline V gene encodes CDR1 SQVTM and CDR2 ANQGSEA. The DNA of the CDR3 is TGCAGCGTTGTAGGACTAAAAGAGACCCAGTACTTC. Translated: CSVVGLKETQYF.

To note about this clonotype: The germline gene is not matched at one end of the junction; a read error may be the cause. The J gene is TRBJ1-1, the V gene TRBV7-3; 8 bases are a match to TRBD1. The CDR3 covers 15 residues. Germline-derived CDR1 and CDR2 are SGHTA and FQGTGA. The CDR3 DNA follows: TGTGCCAGCAGCTCCTCAGGGGGCGGGAACACTGGAGCTTTCTTT. Protein: CASSSSGGGNTGAFF.

This chain uses TRBV29-1 with TRBJ1-2; D not resolved. CDR1 and CDR2 from the germline V gene are SQVTM and ANQGSEA. With 8 bases removed from V and 7 bases from J, the gap between germline ends came to 11 bases. There are 10 residues in the CDR3. Written as DNA, the CDR3 is TGCAGCTCCAACGAACCTGGCTACACCTTC. It codes for CSSNEPGYTF.

The chain's CDR3 is CASSFRPEGDYGYTF. In nucleotides, the CDR3 is TGTGCCAGCAGCTTCAGGCCGGAGGGCGACTATGGCTACACCTTC. The genes are TRBV11-2 and TRBJ1-2; D ambiguous. V shed 3 bases and J shed 3 bases, with 14 bases lying between them. Germline CDR1 is SGHAT and CDR2 is FQNNGV. The length of the CDR3 is 15 residues.

This clonotype appeared a few times. J is TRBJ2-7 and V is TRBV29-1; TRBD1 matches at 9 bases. V trimming: 5 bases; J trimming: 7 bases; junction bases outside the gene matches: 15. The CDR3 has 15 residues. CDR1 and CDR2 (germline): SQVTM, ANQGSEA. Written as DNA, the CDR3 is TGCAGCGTTTGGGTATCCGGGACAGGGCTTGGGGAGCAGTACTTC. It translates to CSVWVSGTGLGEQYF.

This clonotype was seen only once. The rearrangement uses TRBV28 and TRBJ2-1, with D possibly TRBD1 on 5 matching bases. CDR3 size: 14 residues. Germline assignment: CDR1 MDHEN and CDR2 SYDVKM. Deletions cut 6 bases from V and 4 bases from J, with 13 bases between. The CDR3 nucleotides are TGTGCCAGCAGCCAAACGTACAGGTACAATGAGCAGTTCTTC. The encoded protein is CASSQTYRYNEQFF.

This clonotype was detected a few times. V is TRBV28 and J is TRBJ2-6; a weak D match, TRBD2 (5 bases). CDR1 is MDHEN and CDR2 is SYDVKM in the germline V gene. The V gene lost 11 bases and the J gene lost 0 bases, with 14 bases spanning the gap. This CDR3 is built from 15 residues. The CDR3 loop reads CAADRRNSGANVLTF. CDR3 DNA: TGTGCCGCGGACCGGAGGAACTCTGGGGCCAACGTCCTGACTTTC.

The chain carries TRBV20-1 and TRBJ2-5; 7 bases map to TRBD2. The DNA end is a closer match to TRBJ2-1, so the J assignment may be wrong. This CDR3 is built from 12 residues. CDR1 and CDR2 from the germline V gene are DFQATT and SNEGSKA (reference sequence). The DNA for the CDR3 is TGCGCGTGCGGGGCGGGAGTAAGTGAGCAGTTCTTC. Amino acid sequence: CACGAGVSEQFF.

This clonotype came up a few times. This rearrangement joins TRBV12-3 or TRBV12-4 to TRBJ2-7; D is ambiguous. This CDR3 comprises 13 residues. V was cut by 3 bases and J by 4 bases, with 10 bases left in between. The CDR3 region has the DNA TGTGCCAGCAGTTTGAGCGCAGTATACGAGCAGTACTTC. Encoded protein: CASSLSAVYEQYF.

This clonotype was seen a few times. This sequence joins TRBV24-1 and TRBJ2-3, with 8 bases aligning to TRBD1. Trimming cost V 3 bases and J 2 bases; bases outside gene matches: 6. Germline V gives CDR1 KGHDR, CDR2 SFDVKD. The CDR3 runs 16 residues. The DNA of the CDR3 is TGTGCCACCAGTGATGGGGGACAGGCCATCACAGATACGCAGTATTTT. It yields the protein CATSDGGQAITDTQYF.

This clonotype was detected a few times. The chain carries TRBV24-1 and TRBJ2-5; D gene ambiguous. The V and J ends lost 2 bases and 7 bases respectively, with 7 bases between them. CDR1 and CDR2 from the germline V gene are KGHDR and SFDVKD. CDR3 size: 12 residues. This CDR3 is CATSDSWGTQYF. CDR3 DNA sequence: TGTGCCACCAGTGATTCGTGGGGGACCCAGTACTTC.

This clonotype appeared a few times. The chain combines TRBV27 with TRBJ2-5, with D maybe TRBD2 (5 bases). Matching the DNA end better, TRBJ2-7 makes the J call doubtful. Per germline, CDR1 MNHEY and CDR2 SMNVEV (reference sequence). The CDR3 has 15 amino acids. The CDR3 DNA is TGTGCCAGCAGTTTAAGGTCGGGGAGTACCTACGAGCAGTACTTC. The encoded protein is CASSLRSGSTYEQYF.

The chain has TRBV6-5 and TRBJ1-1; TRBD1 matches 7 bases. The CDR3 contains 15 residues. The J segment lost 4 bases and the V segment lost 7 bases, leaving 12 bases of the junction unmatched. From germline, CDR1 is MNHEY and CDR2 SVGAGI. The CDR3 sequence: CASNPLGPGGTEAFF. The DNA of the CDR3 is TGTGCCAGCAACCCATTGGGGCCAGGGGGCACTGAAGCTTTCTTT.

This clonotype came up a few times. The chain uses TRBV12-3 or TRBV12-4 and TRBJ2-1; the D is unclear. Trimming cost V 6 bases and J 6 bases, with 12 bases left between them. This CDR3 comprises 13 residues. The CDR3 reads CASRLMGSNEQFF. In DNA, the CDR3 is TGTGCCAGCAGGTTGATGGGGTCCAATGAGCAGTTCTTC.

This clonotype turned up a few times. The chain links TRBV11-2 to TRBJ2-3; 13 positions agree with TRBD2. Germline V gene data show CDR1 as SGHAT and CDR2 as FQNNGV. The trim removed 3 bases at V and 2 bases at J, leaving 5 bases unmatched. The CDR3 runs 17 residues. CDR3 loop: CASSFPTSGRNTDTQYF. The CDR3 bases are TGTGCCAGCAGCTTCCCGACTAGCGGGAGGAACACAGATACGCAGTATTTT.

The chain combines TRBV7-9 with TRBJ2-1, with D hard to call. V lost 5 bases and J 1 base, leaving 12 bases between the germline ends. Germline CDR1 and CDR2: SEHNR and FQNEAQ (reference sequence). The CDR3 runs to 15 residues. CDR3 sequence: CASSAEPMSYNEQFF. The CDR3 DNA is TGTGCCAGCAGCGCCGAACCGATGTCCTACAATGAGCAGTTCTTC.

The rearrangement links TRBV4-1 to TRBJ2-4, with 7 bases lining up with TRBD1. CDR3 length: 14 amino acids. Trimming cost V 0 bases and J 7 bases; bases outside gene matches: 3. Germline V gene lookup returns CDR1 MGHRA and CDR2 YSYEKL. In nucleotides, the CDR3 is TGCGCCAGCAGCCAAGAAGGCAGGGGGAACATTCAGTACTTC. Its translation: CASSQEGRGNIQYF.

This clonotype was seen a handful of times. The chain joins TRBV20-1 to TRBJ2-7, with D possibly matching TRBD1 (6 bases). The CDR3 runs to 13 residues. The germline V gene encodes CDR1 DFQATT and CDR2 SNEGSKA (reference sequence). V lost 0 bases and J lost 3, with 9 bases in between. The CDR3 region has the DNA TGCAGTGCTAGAGATGTGGACAGCTACGAGCAGTACTTC. As protein: CSARDVDSYEQYF.

This chain joins TRBV5-1 and TRBJ2-6; possible D gene TRBD2, 5 bases. V lost 0 bases and J lost 0, with 10 bases in between. CDR3 length: 17 residues. Germline V gene data show CDR1 as SGHRS and CDR2 as YFSETQ. The CDR3 spells CASSLGRSNSGANVLTF. The CDR3 DNA reads TGCGCCAGCAGCTTGGGGAGGAGTAACTCTGGGGCCAACGTCCTGACTTTC.

Notes on this clonotype: A much larger clone sits a single nucleotide away, making a read error possible. The V call is TRBV11-2, the J call TRBJ2-3, with D unclear. Looked up from germline, CDR1 is SGHAT and CDR2 is FQNNGV. V lost 1 base and J lost 2, with 4 bases in between. This CDR3 is 13 amino acids long. The CDR3 protein is CASSLVFTDTQYF. DNA of the CDR3: TGTGCCAGCAGCTTAGTTTTCACAGATACGCAGTATTTT.

This clonotype occurred many times. This sequence joins TRBV12-3 or TRBV12-4 and TRBJ2-7, with D unresolved. V shed 0 bases and J shed 0 bases, with 6 bases lying between them. The CDR3 sequence is 14 residues long. The CDR3 reads CASSLAASSYEQYF. CDR3 bases: TGTGCCAGCAGTTTAGCGGCGAGCTCCTACGAGCAGTACTTC.

The CDR3 nucleotides read TGTGCCAGCAGTTGGGAGAGCAATCAGCCCCAGCATTTT. Amino acids: CASSWESNQPQHF. This chain connects TRBV28 to TRBJ1-5; D not resolved. Germline CDR1 reads MDHEN; CDR2 reads SYDVKM. Between the trimmed V and J ends, which lost 4 bases and 1 base, there was a span of 5 bases. This CDR3 has 13 residues.

V is TRBV9 and J is TRBJ2-1, with no clear D. CDR1 and CDR2 (germline): SGDLS, YYNGEE. The CDR3 has 15 residues. The ends were cut back, 0 bases at V and 9 bases at J, with 16 bases in the middle. CDR3: CASSVGSIARAEQFF. The CDR3 bases are TGTGCCAGCAGCGTAGGGTCGATAGCTCGCGCTGAGCAGTTCTTC.